One T cell receptor (beta chain) is described in this entry. The V end was cut by 6 bases, the J end by 12 bases, with 17 bases between. The CDR3 sequence is 12 residues long. This sample is part of a study of blood T cells in healthy people across ages. The authors ran a second PCR of about 6 to 11 cycles using a sample-barcoded 5' primer and a J-beta primer mix. TCRdb called the 5' RACE reads again in MiXCR, with one record for every CDR3 protein. The sample gives more than 650,000 distinct CDR3 sequences, less than 70% of which show up once; roughly 40% is in the top ten. This chain joins TRBV12-3 or TRBV12-4 and TRBJ1-2; D may be TRBD1 (6 bases). Sample: blood. The receptor's source is an elderly man in good health. CDR3 sequence reads: CASSHKGGRNTF. For the CDR3, the DNA is TGTGCCAGCAGCCACAAGGGGGGACGAAACACCTTC.